This T cell receptor beta chain came from a study of blood T cell repertoires in COVID-19. Study-level background: PBMCs, B-cell-depleted T cells, or T cells provided the cDNA or gDNA that made up the material.

Per the study methods: Quantification of nucleated cells was approximated via reference gene primer amplification. TCRdb's table, derived via immunoSEQ multiplex PCR, lists solely in-frame clones and lacks some. V, J and clone size were drawn from that table, and D and trimming were deduced from the DNA. The data hold roughly 330,000 clones, with more than 75% observed a single time. Between the trimmed V and J ends, which lost 1 base and 0 bases, there was a span of 10 bases. The CDR3 runs to 15 residues. Germline V gives CDR1 SGHRS, CDR2 YFSETQ. Sequenced sample: PBMCs or T cells enriched from blood (not recorded which). This clonotype was obtained from a woman between 18 and 29 years old who had recovered from COVID-19. The gene calls are TRBV5-1 and TRBJ2-5; D is possibly TRBD1 (5 bases). This CDR3 reads CASSLSGRDQETQYF. CDR3 nucleotide sequence: TGCGCCAGCAGCTTGTCAGGCAGGGACCAAGAGACCCAGTACTTC.